The present T cell receptor (beta chain) was sequenced within a study of cytomegalovirus exposure and HLA in healthy donors. The CDR3 extends over 15 amino acids. Germline values: CDR1 KGHSH, CDR2 LQKENI. V was shortened by 7 bases and J by 0 bases, with 13 bases between the two germline ends. Sequenced by immunoSEQ multiplex PCR; TCRdb stores in-frame clones only, minus some. The sample consists of 150,000 or so clones, roughly 89% of them appearing once. This TCR came from a woman aged 18-35 years in good health and CMV-seropositive. This chain links TRBV18 with TRBJ1-3; D might be TRBD1 (5 bases). The sample consisted of PBMCs. The CDR3 is CASYDSFYSGNTIYF. The CDR3 nucleotides are TGTGCCAGCTACGACAGTTTCTACTCTGGAAACACCATATATTTT.